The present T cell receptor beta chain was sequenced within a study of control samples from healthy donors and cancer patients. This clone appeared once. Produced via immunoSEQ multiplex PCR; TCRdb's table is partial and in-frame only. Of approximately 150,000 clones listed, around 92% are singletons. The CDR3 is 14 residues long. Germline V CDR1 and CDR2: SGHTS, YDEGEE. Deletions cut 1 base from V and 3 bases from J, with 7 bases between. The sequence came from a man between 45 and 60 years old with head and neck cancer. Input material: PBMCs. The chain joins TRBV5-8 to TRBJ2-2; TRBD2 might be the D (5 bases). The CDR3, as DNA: TGTGCCAGCAGCTTGAGGCGGGACACCGGGGAGCTGTTTTTT. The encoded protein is CASSLRRDTGELFF.